The next 15 T cell receptor beta chains were all read from a single sample in a study of cytomegalovirus exposure and HLA in healthy donors. The protocol was immunoSEQ multiplex PCR, while the TCRdb copy is restricted to in-frame clones and leaves out a portion. The profile shows 200,000 to 250,000 clones, approximately 87% of them singletons. The specimen was PBMCs. The receptor source for this set is a man younger than 35 in good health and CMV-seronegative.

This chain uses TRBV2 with TRBJ1-6; D is ambiguous. CDR3 length equals 12 residues. CDR1 is SNHLY, CDR2 FYNNEI, per germline. V lost 4 bases and J 10 bases, leaving 8 bases between the germline ends. The chain's CDR3 is CASSVNRSPLHF. The CDR3 bases are TGTGCCAGCAGTGTTAACAGATCACCCCTCCACTTT.

The chain couples TRBV5-1 to TRBJ1-1; TRBD1 agrees at 8 bases. Losses at the gene ends were 3 bases for V and 1 base for J; bases not matched to a gene: 2. The CDR3 is made up of 14 amino acids. Germline V gene lookup returns CDR1 SGHRS and CDR2 YFSETQ. CDR3 nucleotides: TGCGCCAGCAGCTCGCAGGGGGCGAACACTGAAGCTTTCTTT. Its protein product is CASSSQGANTEAFF.

The chain has TRBV7-9 and TRBJ2-5, with 7 bases matching TRBD2. The J segment lost 0 bases and the V segment lost 2 bases, leaving 6 bases of the junction unmatched. The CDR3 consists of 16 residues. Germline-derived CDR1 and CDR2 are SEHNR and FQNEAQ (reference sequence). The CDR3 loop reads CASSLRTLADQETQYF. CDR3 in DNA: TGTGCCAGCAGCTTACGTACCCTAGCGGACCAAGAGACCCAGTACTTC.

The chain combines TRBV5-1 with TRBJ2-2, with 11 bases identical to TRBD2. There are 16 residues in the CDR3. With 3 bases clipped from V and 2 bases from J, the junction kept 3 bases outside the gene matches. Germline CDR1 and CDR2: SGHRS and YFSETQ. The CDR3 spells CASSWGTSGNTGELFF. CDR3 sequence (DNA): TGCGCCAGCAGCTGGGGGACTAGCGGCAACACCGGGGAGCTGTTTTTT.

V gene TRBV28 combines with J gene TRBJ2-2, with D uncertain. V was shortened by 1 base and J by 3 bases, with 12 bases between the two germline ends. Germline values: CDR1 MDHEN, CDR2 SYDVKM. The CDR3 totals 16 residues. This chain's CDR3 is CASSLFTKTDTGELFF. CDR3 sequence (DNA): TGTGCCAGCAGTTTATTCACGAAAACTGACACCGGGGAGCTGTTTTTT.

This chain connects TRBV6-6 to TRBJ1-3, with 7 bases that match TRBD1. Germline V gene sequence: CDR1 MNHNY, CDR2 SVGAGI (reference sequence). The CDR3 sequence is 14 residues long. The V gene end was trimmed by 5 bases and the J gene end by 4 bases; junction bases not matched to a gene: 5. The CDR3 reads CASSRPGQGNTIYF. CDR3 nucleotides: TGTGCCAGCAGTCGGCCGGGACAGGGAAACACCATATATTTT.

The CDR3 sequence is CASSPNSPLAFLGETQYF. In nucleotides, the CDR3 is TGTGCCAGCAGCCCGAATTCCCCCCTGGCCTTCCTCGGGGAGACCCAGTACTTC. This chain uses TRBV28 with TRBJ2-5; D not certain. This CDR3 is 18 amino acids long. V lost 6 bases and J 5 bases, leaving 28 bases between the germline ends. Per germline, CDR1 MDHEN and CDR2 SYDVKM.

Comment on this clone: It may be a read error: a sequence one base away is much more abundant. The chain couples TRBV4-3 to TRBJ1-1; no firm D call. The CDR3 extends over 13 amino acids. Per the germline V gene, CDR1 is LGHNA and CDR2 is YSLEER. V was pared by 0 bases and J by 4 bases, with 6 bases between. The CDR3 here is CASSQDRSTEAFF. The CDR3 DNA reads as TGCGCCAGCAGCCAAGATAGGAGCACTGAAGCTTTCTTT.

This chain joins TRBV5-5 and TRBJ1-4; TRBD1 might be the D (6 bases). Germline loops: CDR1 SGHKS, CDR2 YYEKEE (reference sequence). V was cut by 2 bases and J by 7 bases, with 15 bases left in between. This CDR3 has 15 amino acids. The CDR3 region is CASSFAGASGEKLFF. CDR3 in DNA: TGTGCCAGCAGCTTTGCGGGGGCGTCCGGTGAAAAACTGTTTTTT.

The chain couples TRBV29-1 to TRBJ2-7, with TRBD2 matching 9 bases. CDR1 and CDR2 from the germline V gene are SQVTM and ANQGSEA. This CDR3 is built from 15 residues. V trimming: 7 bases; J trimming: 1 base; junction bases outside the gene matches: 11. The CDR3 reads CSGPGWAGGSYEQYF. The CDR3 DNA follows: TGCAGCGGACCGGGTTGGGCGGGAGGGTCCTACGAGCAGTACTTC.

V gene TRBV27 combines with J gene TRBJ2-3; D not certain. The CDR3 loop spans 14 amino acids. CDR1 and CDR2 from the germline V gene are MNHEY and SMNVEV (reference sequence). V was clipped by 6 bases and J by 6 bases, with 16 bases between them. This CDR3 reads CASSVTRLLDTQYF. The CDR3 DNA is TGTGCCAGCAGCGTCACCAGACTTTTGGATACGCAGTATTTT.

In DNA, the CDR3 is TGTGCCAGCAGCTCGACCTCCGGGACAGCCTATGGCTACACCTTC. This codes for CASSSTSGTAYGYTF. J is TRBJ1-2 and V is TRBV5-6; 7 bases match TRBD1. J lost 4 bases, V lost 3 bases, and 9 bases had no gene match. Germline V gives CDR1 SGHDT, CDR2 YYEEEE. This CDR3 is 15 amino acids long.

This chain links TRBV19 with TRBJ1-5, with 9 bases that match TRBD1. This CDR3 contains 14 residues. Germline lookup yields CDR1 LNHDA and CDR2 SQIVND (reference sequence). Germline trimming cut 3 bases from V and 8 bases from J; bases unmatched to any gene: 5. In nucleotides, the CDR3 is TGTGCCAGTAGTATCACAGGGGGCGTAGAGCCCCAGCATTTT. Translating it yields CASSITGGVEPQHF. The variable domain in full, completed from reference TRBV19 and TRBJ1-5, reads DGGITQSPKYLFRKEGQNVTLSCEQNLNHDAMYWYRQDPGQGLRLIYYSQIVNDFQKGDIAEGYSVSREKKESFPLTVTSAQKNPTAFYLCASSITGGVEPQHFGDGTRLSIL.

CDR3: CAISVGVNQPQHF. CDR3 DNA: TGTGCCATCAGTGTGGGCGTCAATCAGCCCCAGCATTTT. The chain links TRBV10-3 to TRBJ1-5, with no clear D. This CDR3 has 13 residues. Trimming removed 4 bases at V and 3 bases at J, with 7 bases between. The germline CDR1 and CDR2 sequences are ENHRY and SYGVKD.

The gene calls are TRBV7-8 and TRBJ1-3, with 7 bases identical to TRBD1. The CDR3 is 15 amino acids. Germline V gene data show CDR1 as SGHVS and CDR2 as FQNEAQ. Trimming cost V 5 bases and J 3 bases; bases outside gene matches: 7. The CDR3 is CASSPDRDFGNTIYF. Here the CDR3 DNA reads TGTGCCAGCAGCCCCGACAGGGATTTTGGAAACACCATATATTTT.